A selection of T cell receptor beta chains follows, all from one sample in a study of radiation and T cells in renal cell carcinoma. TCRdb's copy holds only in-frame clones and misses some; the assay was immunoSEQ multiplex PCR. Altogether roughly 130,000 clones are present, 75% to 85% being singletons, with the ten largest covering over 1.5%. This material consisted of blood, taken from a patient whose treatment included radiotherapy and nephrectomy. These receptor sequences come from a woman aged 55-70 years with renal cell carcinoma. Each CDR3 is given with its conserved first and last residue. Each record gives: D gene, V gene, J gene, clone size, CDR3 DNA, CDR3 protein. A D gene is named only where the DNA matches it firmly. The listing skips clone size in some rows; elsewhere it reads once, few, many or a size class.

d_call: -
v_call: TRBV5-5
j_call: TRBJ1-1
clone_size: -
cdr3_nt: TGTGCCAGCACCAACCGAGGGGAGGCGAACACTGAAGCTTTCTTT
cdr3_aa: CASTNRGEANTEAFF

d_call: -
v_call: TRBV19
j_call: TRBJ1-5
clone_size: -
cdr3_nt: TGTGCCAGTACCCAGACGGGGAATCAGCCCCAGCATTTT
cdr3_aa: CASTQTGNQPQHF

d_call: TRBD2
v_call: TRBV27
j_call: TRBJ2-1
clone_size: -
cdr3_nt: TGTGCCAGCAAAGTGGTAGCGGGAGAGGATGAGCAGTTCTTC
cdr3_aa: CASKVVAGEDEQFF

d_call: TRBD1
v_call: TRBV7-3
j_call: TRBJ2-7
clone_size: -
cdr3_nt: TGTGCCAGCAGCCAGGGACAGGGAGGAGGATACGAGCAGTACTTC
cdr3_aa: CASSQGQGGGYEQYF

d_call: -
v_call: TRBV6-6
j_call: TRBJ1-4
clone_size: -
cdr3_nt: TGTGCCAGCAGTTACCTCCAGCCCCCTAATGAAAAACTGTTTTTT
cdr3_aa: CASSYLQPPNEKLFF

d_call: -
v_call: TRBV13
j_call: TRBJ2-7
clone_size: -
cdr3_nt: TGTGCCAGCAGCCCAAGCGGACCCAACTCTCTCGAGCAGTACTTC
cdr3_aa: CASSPSGPNSLEQYF

d_call: TRBD2
v_call: TRBV4-3
j_call: TRBJ2-3
clone_size: -
cdr3_nt: TGCGCCAGCAGCCAAGATCTAGCGGCTAGCACAGATACGCAGTATTTT
cdr3_aa: CASSQDLAASTDTQYF

d_call: -
v_call: TRBV27
j_call: TRBJ1-1
clone_size: -
cdr3_nt: TGTGCCAGCAGTTTCGTAGGGATGGGGACTGAAGCTTTCTTT
cdr3_aa: CASSFVGMGTEAFF

d_call: TRBD1
v_call: TRBV9
j_call: TRBJ2-1
clone_size: -
cdr3_nt: TGTGCCAGCAGCCCAGGGGGCTTGTACAATGAGCAGTTCTTC
cdr3_aa: CASSPGGLYNEQFF

d_call: TRBD1
v_call: TRBV30
j_call: TRBJ2-1
clone_size: -
cdr3_nt: TGTGCCTGGGCCCCCGGGACAGGGGGCTTGAATGAGCAGTTCTTC
cdr3_aa: CAWAPGTGGLNEQFF

d_call: -
v_call: TRBV29-1
j_call: TRBJ2-7
clone_size: -
cdr3_nt: TGCAGCGTTGGAATGGGAGTCCGGGGTGGCGAGCAGTACTTC
cdr3_aa: CSVGMGVRGGEQYF

d_call: -
v_call: TRBV6-5
j_call: TRBJ1-4
clone_size: once
cdr3_nt: TGTGCCAGCAGTTACAACAGGAGGCAGTCTGAAAAACTGTTTTTT
cdr3_aa: CASSYNRRQSEKLFF

d_call: TRBD2
v_call: TRBV19
j_call: TRBJ2-1
clone_size: -
cdr3_nt: TGTGCCAGTACTAGCGGGCTTAGCTCCTACAATGAGCAGTTCTTC
cdr3_aa: CASTSGLSSYNEQFF

d_call: -
v_call: TRBV7-2
j_call: TRBJ1-5
clone_size: -
cdr3_nt: TGTGCCAGCAGCTCCCTGTCCAGGGGATTAAATCAGCCCCAGCATTTT
cdr3_aa: CASSSLSRGLNQPQHF

d_call: -
v_call: TRBV13
j_call: TRBJ2-3
clone_size: once
cdr3_nt: TGTGCCAGCAGCACGTGGGACCTGGGAGGCACAGATACGCAGTATTTT
cdr3_aa: CASSTWDLGGTDTQYF

d_call: TRBD1
v_call: TRBV7-9
j_call: TRBJ2-1
clone_size: -
cdr3_nt: TGTGCCAGCAGCTTAGCCGGGACAGGGGATGAGCAGTTCTTC
cdr3_aa: CASSLAGTGDEQFF

d_call: -
v_call: TRBV28
j_call: TRBJ1-1
clone_size: -
cdr3_nt: TGTGCCAGCAGTTCCCCCCTGGGAGCTTTCTTT
cdr3_aa: CASSSPLGAFF

d_call: -
v_call: TRBV6-5
j_call: TRBJ1-4
clone_size: few
cdr3_nt: TGTGCCAGCAGTTTGGGACATTTGATAGGTGGTGAAAAACTGTTTTTT
cdr3_aa: CASSLGHLIGGEKLFF

d_call: TRBD1
v_call: TRBV11-3
j_call: TRBJ2-2
clone_size: -
cdr3_nt: TGTGCCAGCAGCCCAGGACAGGGGAATGGTGACGGGGAGCTGTTTTTT
cdr3_aa: CASSPGQGNGDGELFF

d_call: -
v_call: TRBV18
j_call: TRBJ2-3
clone_size: -
cdr3_nt: TGTGCCAGCTCACCGAGGGGGGCCTCCCGAGAAGATACGCAGTATTTT
cdr3_aa: CASSPRGASREDTQYF

d_call: -
v_call: TRBV7-3
j_call: TRBJ1-2
clone_size: once
cdr3_nt: TGTGCCAGCAGCTTAACGACGGGAGGCTCTGGCTACACCTTC
cdr3_aa: CASSLTTGGSGYTF

d_call: TRBD1
v_call: TRBV7-9
j_call: TRBJ2-5
clone_size: -
cdr3_nt: TGTGCCAGCAGCCCGGGACAGAACCAAGAGACCCAGTACTTC
cdr3_aa: CASSPGQNQETQYF

d_call: -
v_call: TRBV5-6
j_call: TRBJ2-1
clone_size: few
cdr3_nt: TGTGCCAGCAGCTTGGGAGGGGACAATGAGCAGTTCTTC
cdr3_aa: CASSLGGDNEQFF

d_call: TRBD1
v_call: TRBV5-4
j_call: TRBJ1-1
clone_size: -
cdr3_nt: TGTGCCAGCAGCCGAGGGACAGGGTTAACGGATGAAGCTTTCTTT
cdr3_aa: CASSRGTGLTDEAFF